This T cell receptor beta chain originates from a study of STAT5B mutations in CD4+ large granular lymphocyte leukemia. Generated by immunoSEQ multiplex PCR, the TCRdb table keeps only in-frame clones and is missing some. Of about 30,000 clones listed, around three quarters were seen once; the top ten hold roughly 1.9%. CDR3 length: 14 residues. The V and J ends lost 8 bases and 7 bases, in that order; junction bases with no gene match: 14. Germline V gene lookup returns CDR1 MDHEN and CDR2 SYDVKM. Study-wide results and caveats: Compared with healthy controls (2/35), patient top clones favored TRBV06 (8/27).

As for this clone: The antigen remains undetermined.

Buffy coats from healthy blood donors served as controls. This clonotype was sampled from a human donor in good health. This rearrangement joins TRBV28 to TRBJ2-7; 7 bases are shared with TRBD2. Material: CD4+ T cells from blood buffy coats. The chain's CDR3 is CASRGGGARGEQYF. CDR3 nucleotide sequence: TGTGCCAGCCGTGGGGGAGGGGCCCGAGGGGAGCAGTACTTC.